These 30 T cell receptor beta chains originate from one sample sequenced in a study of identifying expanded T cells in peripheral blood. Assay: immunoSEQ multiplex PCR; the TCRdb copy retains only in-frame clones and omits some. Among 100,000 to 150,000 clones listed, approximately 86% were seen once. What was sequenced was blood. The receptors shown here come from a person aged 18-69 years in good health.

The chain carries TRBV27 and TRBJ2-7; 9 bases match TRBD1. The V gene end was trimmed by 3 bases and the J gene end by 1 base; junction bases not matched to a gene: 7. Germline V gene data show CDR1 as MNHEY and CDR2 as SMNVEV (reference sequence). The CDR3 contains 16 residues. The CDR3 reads CASSFLTGGKSYEQYF. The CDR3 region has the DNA TGTGCCAGCAGTTTCCTGACAGGGGGGAAATCCTACGAGCAGTACTTC.

The CDR3 DNA reads as TGTGCCAGTAGCCCTAGCGGGTACTACAATGAGCAGTTCTTC. Protein sequence: CASSPSGYYNEQFF. The chain employs TRBV19 and TRBJ2-1; 8 nucleotides line up with TRBD2. CDR1 LNHDA and CDR2 SQIVND come from the germline V gene (reference sequence). The CDR3 loop spans 14 amino acids. V dropped 6 bases and J dropped 3; count of bases not matched to a gene: 4.

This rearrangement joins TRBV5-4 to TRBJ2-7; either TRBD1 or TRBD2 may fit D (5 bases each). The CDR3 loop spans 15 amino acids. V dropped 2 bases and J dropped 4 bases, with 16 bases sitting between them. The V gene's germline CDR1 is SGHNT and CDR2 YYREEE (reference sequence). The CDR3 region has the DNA TGTGCCAGCAGCTTTCTCCTCGGGGACCTTTACGAGCAGTACTTC. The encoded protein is CASSFLLGDLYEQYF.

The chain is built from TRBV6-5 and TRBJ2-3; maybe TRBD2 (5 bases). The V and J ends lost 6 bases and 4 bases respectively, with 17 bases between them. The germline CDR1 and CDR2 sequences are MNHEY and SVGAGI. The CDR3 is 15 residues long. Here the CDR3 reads CASSSRRPEADTQYF. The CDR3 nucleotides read TGTGCCAGCAGCTCCCGAAGGCCGGAGGCAGATACGCAGTATTTT.

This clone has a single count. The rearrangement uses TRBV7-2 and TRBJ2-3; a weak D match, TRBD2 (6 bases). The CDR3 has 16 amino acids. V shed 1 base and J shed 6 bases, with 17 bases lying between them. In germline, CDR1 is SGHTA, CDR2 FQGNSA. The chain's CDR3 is CASSLVGRGRRDTQYF. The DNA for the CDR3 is TGTGCCAGCAGCTTAGTAGGGCGGGGTCGGAGGGATACGCAGTATTTT.

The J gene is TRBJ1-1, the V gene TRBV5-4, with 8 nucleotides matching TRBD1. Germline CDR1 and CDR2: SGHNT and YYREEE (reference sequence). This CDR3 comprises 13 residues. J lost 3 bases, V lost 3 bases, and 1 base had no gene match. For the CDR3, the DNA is TGTGCCAGCAGCTCGGACAGGGACACTGAAGCTTTCTTT. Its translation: CASSSDRDTEAFF. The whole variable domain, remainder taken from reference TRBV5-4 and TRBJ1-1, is ETGVTQSPTHLIKTRGQQVTLRCSSQSGHNTVSWYQQALGQGPQFIFQYYREEENGRGNFPPRFSGLQFPNYSSELNVNALELDDSALYLCASSSDRDTEAFFGQGTRLTVV.

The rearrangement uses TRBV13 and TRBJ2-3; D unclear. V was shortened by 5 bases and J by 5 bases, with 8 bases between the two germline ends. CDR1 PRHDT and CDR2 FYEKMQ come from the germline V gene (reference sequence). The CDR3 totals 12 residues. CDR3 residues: CASSPIGDTQYF. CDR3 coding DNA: TGTGCCAGCAGCCCCATCGGAGATACGCAGTATTTT. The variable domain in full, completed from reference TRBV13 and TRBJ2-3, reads AAGVIQSPRHLIKEKRETATLKCYPIPRHDTVYWYQQGPGQDPQFLISFYEKMQSDKGSIPDRFSAQQFSDYHSELNMSSLELGDSALYFCASSPIGDTQYFGPGTRLTVL.

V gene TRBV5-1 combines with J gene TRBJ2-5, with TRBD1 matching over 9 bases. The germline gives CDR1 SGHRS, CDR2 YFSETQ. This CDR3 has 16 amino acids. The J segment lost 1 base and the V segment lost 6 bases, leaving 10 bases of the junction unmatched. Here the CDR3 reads CASTPNPGQGQETQYF. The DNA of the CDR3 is TGCGCCAGCACCCCCAATCCGGGACAGGGCCAAGAGACCCAGTACTTC.

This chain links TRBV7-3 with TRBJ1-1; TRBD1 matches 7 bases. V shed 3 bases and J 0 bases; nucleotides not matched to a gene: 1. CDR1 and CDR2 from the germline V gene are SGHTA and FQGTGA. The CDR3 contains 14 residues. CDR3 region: CASSLGQMNTEAFF. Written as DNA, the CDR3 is TGTGCCAGCAGCTTGGGACAGATGAACACTGAAGCTTTCTTT.

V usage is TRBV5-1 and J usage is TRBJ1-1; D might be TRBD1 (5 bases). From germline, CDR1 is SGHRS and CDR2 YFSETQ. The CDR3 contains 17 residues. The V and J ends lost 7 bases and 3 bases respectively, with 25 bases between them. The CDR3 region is CASGRGTVPRVDTEAFF. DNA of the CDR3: TGCGCCAGCGGCCGGGGAACAGTACCCAGGGTGGACACTGAAGCTTTCTTT.

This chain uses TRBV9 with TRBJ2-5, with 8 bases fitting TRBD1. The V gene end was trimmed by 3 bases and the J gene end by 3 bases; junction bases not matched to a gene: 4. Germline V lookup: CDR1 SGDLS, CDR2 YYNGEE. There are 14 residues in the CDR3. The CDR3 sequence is CASSEDRVKETQYF. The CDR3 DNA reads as TGTGCCAGCAGCGAGGACAGGGTGAAAGAGACCCAGTACTTC.

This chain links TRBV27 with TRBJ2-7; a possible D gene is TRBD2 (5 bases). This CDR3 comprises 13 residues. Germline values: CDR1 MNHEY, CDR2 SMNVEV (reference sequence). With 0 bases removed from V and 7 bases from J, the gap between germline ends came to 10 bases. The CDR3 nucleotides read TGTGCCAGCAGTTTATCCGAGGGTTGGGAGCAGTACTTC. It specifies CASSLSEGWEQYF.

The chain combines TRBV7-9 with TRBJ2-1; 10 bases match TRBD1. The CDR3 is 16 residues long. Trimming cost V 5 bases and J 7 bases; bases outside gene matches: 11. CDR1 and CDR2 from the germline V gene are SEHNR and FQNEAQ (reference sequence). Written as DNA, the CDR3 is TGTGCCAGCAGCGTCCCGGGACAGGGGCCCTTTAATGAGCAGTTCTTC. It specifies CASSVPGQGPFNEQFF.

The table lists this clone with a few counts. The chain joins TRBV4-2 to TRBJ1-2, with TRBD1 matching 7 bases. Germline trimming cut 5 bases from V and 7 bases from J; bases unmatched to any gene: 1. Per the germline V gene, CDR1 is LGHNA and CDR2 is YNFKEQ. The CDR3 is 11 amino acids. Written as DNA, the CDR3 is TGTGCCAGCAGCAGGGACAGTGGCTACACCTTC. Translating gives CASSRDSGYTF.

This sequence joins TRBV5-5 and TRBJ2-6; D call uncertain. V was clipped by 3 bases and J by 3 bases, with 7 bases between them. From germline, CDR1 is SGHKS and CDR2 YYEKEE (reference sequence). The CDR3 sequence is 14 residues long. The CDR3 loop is CASSYNHGANVLTF. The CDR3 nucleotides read TGTGCCAGCAGCTACAACCATGGGGCCAACGTCCTGACTTTC.

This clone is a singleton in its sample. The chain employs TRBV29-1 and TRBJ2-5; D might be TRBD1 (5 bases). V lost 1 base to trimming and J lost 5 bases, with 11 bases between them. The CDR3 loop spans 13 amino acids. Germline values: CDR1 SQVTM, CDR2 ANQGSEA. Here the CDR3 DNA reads TGCAGCGTTGAAGGGGCCAGGGCGGAGACCCAGTACTTC. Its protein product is CSVEGARAETQYF.

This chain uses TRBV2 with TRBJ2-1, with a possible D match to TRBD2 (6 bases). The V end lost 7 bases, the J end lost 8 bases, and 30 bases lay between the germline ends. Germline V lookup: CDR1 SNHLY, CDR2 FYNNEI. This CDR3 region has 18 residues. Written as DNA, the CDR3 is TGTGCCAGCACGGCGCGGGGCATCTCGGACCACAAAGGCTATGAGCAGTTCTTC. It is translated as CASTARGISDHKGYEQFF.

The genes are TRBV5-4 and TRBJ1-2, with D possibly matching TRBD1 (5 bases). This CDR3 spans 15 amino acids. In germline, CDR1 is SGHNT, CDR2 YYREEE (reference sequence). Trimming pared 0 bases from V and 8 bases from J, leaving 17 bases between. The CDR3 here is CASSLAVGGGKGYTF. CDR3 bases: TGTGCCAGCAGCTTGGCCGTCGGTGGGGGGAAAGGCTACACCTTC.

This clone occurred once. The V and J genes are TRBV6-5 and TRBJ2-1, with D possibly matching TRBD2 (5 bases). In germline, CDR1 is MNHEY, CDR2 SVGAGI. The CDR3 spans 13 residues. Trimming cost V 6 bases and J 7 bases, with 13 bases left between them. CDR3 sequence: CASSFGLENEQFF. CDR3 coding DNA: TGTGCCAGCAGCTTCGGACTGGAAAATGAGCAGTTCTTC.

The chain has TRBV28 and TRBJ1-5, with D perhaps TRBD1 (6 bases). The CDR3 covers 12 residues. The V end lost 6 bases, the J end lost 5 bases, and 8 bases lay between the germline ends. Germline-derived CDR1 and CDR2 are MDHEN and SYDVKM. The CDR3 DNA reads TGTGCCAGCAGAAGGGGGGATCAGCCCCAGCATTTT. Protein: CASRRGDQPQHF.

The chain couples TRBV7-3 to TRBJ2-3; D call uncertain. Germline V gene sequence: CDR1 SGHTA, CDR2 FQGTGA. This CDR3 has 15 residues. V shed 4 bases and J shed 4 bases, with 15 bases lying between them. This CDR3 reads CASSSPESLSDTQYF. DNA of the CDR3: TGTGCCAGCAGCTCACCTGAGTCACTTTCAGATACGCAGTATTTT.

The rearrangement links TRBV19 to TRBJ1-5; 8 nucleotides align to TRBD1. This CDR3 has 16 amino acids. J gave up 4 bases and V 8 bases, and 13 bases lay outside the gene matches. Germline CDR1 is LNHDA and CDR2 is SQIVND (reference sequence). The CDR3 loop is CASAKNTGGRNQPQHF. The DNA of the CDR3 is TGTGCCAGTGCAAAAAACACAGGGGGAAGGAATCAGCCCCAGCATTTT.

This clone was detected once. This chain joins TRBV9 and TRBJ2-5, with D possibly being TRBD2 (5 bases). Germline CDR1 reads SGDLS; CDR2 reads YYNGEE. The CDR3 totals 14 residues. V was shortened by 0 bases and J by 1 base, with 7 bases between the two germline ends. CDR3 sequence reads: CASSVGRRQETQYF. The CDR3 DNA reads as TGTGCCAGCAGCGTAGGGAGGCGCCAAGAGACCCAGTACTTC.

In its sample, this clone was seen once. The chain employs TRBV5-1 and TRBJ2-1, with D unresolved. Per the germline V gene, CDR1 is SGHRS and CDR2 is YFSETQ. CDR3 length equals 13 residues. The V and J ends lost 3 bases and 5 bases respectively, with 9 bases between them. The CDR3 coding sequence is TGCGCCAGCAGCTCCCACCGGGACAATGAGCAGTTCTTC. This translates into CASSSHRDNEQFF.

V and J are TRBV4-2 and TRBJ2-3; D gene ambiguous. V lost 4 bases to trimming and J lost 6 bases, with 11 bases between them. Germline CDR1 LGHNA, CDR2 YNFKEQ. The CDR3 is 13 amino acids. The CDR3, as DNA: TGTGCCAGCAGCCGCCGGCTAGAGGATACGCAGTATTTT. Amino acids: CASSRRLEDTQYF.

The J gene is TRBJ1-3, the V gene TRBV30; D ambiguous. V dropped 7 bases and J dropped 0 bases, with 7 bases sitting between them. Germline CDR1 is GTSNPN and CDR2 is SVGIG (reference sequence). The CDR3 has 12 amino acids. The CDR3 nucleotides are TGTGCCTTTTTCGGCTCTGGAAACACCATATATTTT. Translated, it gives CAFFGSGNTIYF.

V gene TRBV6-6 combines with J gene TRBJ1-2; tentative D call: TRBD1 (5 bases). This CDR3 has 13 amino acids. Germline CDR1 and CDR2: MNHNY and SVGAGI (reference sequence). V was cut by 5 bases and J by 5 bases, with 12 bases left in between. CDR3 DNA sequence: TGTGCCAGCAGTAGTGGGGGGACGTATGGCTACACCTTC. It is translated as CASSSGGTYGYTF.

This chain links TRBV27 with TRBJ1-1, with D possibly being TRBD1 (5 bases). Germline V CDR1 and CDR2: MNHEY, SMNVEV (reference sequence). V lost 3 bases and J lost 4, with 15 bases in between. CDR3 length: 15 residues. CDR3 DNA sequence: TGTGCCAGCAGTTTCACCGGGACGGTGACCACTGAAGCTTTCTTT. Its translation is CASSFTGTVTTEAFF.

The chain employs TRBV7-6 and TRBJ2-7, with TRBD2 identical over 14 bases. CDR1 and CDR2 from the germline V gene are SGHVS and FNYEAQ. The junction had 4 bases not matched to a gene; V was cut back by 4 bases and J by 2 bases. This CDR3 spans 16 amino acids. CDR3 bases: TGTGCCAGCAGCTCTGGACTAGCGGGAGGTACCTACGAGCAGTACTTC. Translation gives CASSSGLAGGTYEQYF.

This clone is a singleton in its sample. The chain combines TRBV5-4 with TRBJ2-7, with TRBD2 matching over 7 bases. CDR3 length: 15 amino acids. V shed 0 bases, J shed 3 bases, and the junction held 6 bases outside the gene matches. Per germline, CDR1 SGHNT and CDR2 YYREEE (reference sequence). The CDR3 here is CASSLAGAGDYEQYF. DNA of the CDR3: TGTGCCAGCAGCTTGGCCGGGGCGGGGGACTACGAGCAGTACTTC.